The 6 T cell receptor beta chains in this list originate from one sample, sequenced in a study of blood T cell repertoires in COVID-19 (dated by TCRdb to between 2020 and 2021). Library preparation was by the immunoSEQ multiplex PCR assay. Drawn from immuneACCESS, this table holds only the in-frame rearrangements with V and J called that TCRdb kept. Clones are partly lost; checked studies trace under half to an unresolved V gene and leave the rest unexplained. Here the sample has some 300,000 clones; 65% to 90% occur a single time. In total, the top ten clones hold under 15% of the sample. The sequenced sample was peripheral blood. The receptors were sampled from a woman aged 70 to 79 with COVID-19, enrolled during active disease.

The gene calls are TRBV6-5 and TRBJ1-2, with D perhaps TRBD1 (6 bases). The V and J ends lost 8 bases and 4 bases respectively, with 17 bases between them. This CDR3 spans 14 amino acids. Germline lookup yields CDR1 MNHEY and CDR2 SVGAGI. The CDR3 region is CASGPDSNSYGYTF. CDR3 bases: TGTGCCAGCGGCCCGGACAGTAACTCCTATGGCTACACCTTC.

The genes are TRBV2 and TRBJ1-1, with TRBD1 matching 7 bases. V was clipped by 6 bases and J by 5 bases; unmatched bases: 9. Per the germline V gene, CDR1 is SNHLY and CDR2 is FYNNEI. The CDR3 sequence is 14 residues long. The CDR3 DNA is TGTGCCAGCAGAGACAGGGTCCTATTAACTGAAGCTTTCTTT. Protein sequence: CASRDRVLLTEAFF.

The rearrangement uses TRBV5-4 and TRBJ1-3; D remains ambiguous. In germline, CDR1 is SGHNT, CDR2 YYREEE (reference sequence). V lost 1 base, J lost 4 bases, and 15 bases lay in between. The CDR3 covers 16 residues. The CDR3 DNA is TGTGCCAGCAGCTTGAGTTCGGTTACTTTCGGAAACACCATATATTTT. It is translated as CASSLSSVTFGNTIYF.

V usage is TRBV5-5 and J usage is TRBJ2-5, with 10 nucleotides matching TRBD1. The CDR3 extends over 14 amino acids. Germline values: CDR1 SGHKS, CDR2 YYEKEE (reference sequence). V was clipped by 6 bases and J by 5 bases; unmatched bases: 7. CDR3 amino acids: CASTTTGGGETQYF. DNA for the CDR3: TGTGCCAGCACCACGACAGGGGGCGGGGAGACCCAGTACTTC. Complete variable domain (other parts from reference TRBV5-5 and TRBJ2-5): DAGVTQSPTHLIKTRGQQVTLRCSPISGHKSVSWYQQVLGQGPQFIFQYYEKEERGRGNFPDRFSARQFPNYSSELNVNALLLGDSALYLCASTTTGGGETQYFGPGTRLLVL.

Regarding this clone: The sample contains more than one DNA sequence encoding this CDR3. The chain employs TRBV6-5 and TRBJ1-1; D unclear. This CDR3 spans 13 amino acids. V lost 0 bases and J 5 bases, leaving 7 bases between the germline ends. CDR1 is MNHEY and CDR2 is SVGAGI in the germline V gene. The CDR3: CASSYSSVTEAFF. As DNA, the CDR3 is TGTGCCAGCAGTTACTCTAGTGTGACTGAAGCTTTCTTT.

This clone came up a few times. The chain recombines TRBV18 with TRBJ1-1, with unresolved D. The V end lost 3 bases, the J end lost 0 bases, and 5 bases lay between the germline ends. This CDR3 is built from 13 residues. Germline V CDR1 and CDR2: KGHSH, LQKENI. CDR3 region: CASSPSMNTEAFF. As DNA, the CDR3 is TGTGCCAGCTCACCTAGTATGAACACTGAAGCTTTCTTT.